Detailed here is one T cell receptor beta chain. Its antigen is as yet unknown. The CDR3 is 18 residues long. V shed 4 bases and J 2 bases; nucleotides not matched to a gene: 13. Germline loops: CDR1 MDHEN, CDR2 SYDVKM. The entry originates in a study of OX40 agonist ivuxolimab in advanced cancers. Study at large: The study enrolled dose-escalation patients with hepatocellular carcinoma, melanoma, renal cell or head and neck cancer. Having had anti-PD-1, anti-PD-L1 or anti-CTLA-4 therapy before was allowed, and about 42% had some.

Points from the study as a whole: Relative to CD4+ cells, CD8+ T cells on average had more expanded clones. Partial responders at 0.1-3.0 mg/kg had among the lowest clonal expansion.

Profiled with immunoSEQ multiplex PCR; TCRdb holds only in-frame clones, not every one. The sample holds approximately 55,000 clones, about nine tenths seen once. Sample: CD4+ or CD8+ T cells sorted from blood, taken in a trial of the OX40 agonist ivuxolimab. This TCR came from an adult with an advanced solid tumor such as melanoma, head and neck, liver or kidney cancer. The genes are TRBV28 and TRBJ2-1, with 8 bases aligning to TRBD2. CDR3 bases: TGTGCCAGCAGTTCCCTGGGGTCCGGGACTAGAACCTACAATGAGCAGTTCTTC. Its translation: CASSSLGSGTRTYNEQFF. Supplemented by reference TRBV28 and TRBJ2-1, the full variable domain reads DVKVTQSSRYLVKRTGEKVFLECVQDMDHENMFWYRQDPGLGLRLIYFSYDVKMKEKGDIPEGYSVSREKKERFSLILESASTNQTSMYLCASSSLGSGTRTYNEQFFGPGTRLTVL.